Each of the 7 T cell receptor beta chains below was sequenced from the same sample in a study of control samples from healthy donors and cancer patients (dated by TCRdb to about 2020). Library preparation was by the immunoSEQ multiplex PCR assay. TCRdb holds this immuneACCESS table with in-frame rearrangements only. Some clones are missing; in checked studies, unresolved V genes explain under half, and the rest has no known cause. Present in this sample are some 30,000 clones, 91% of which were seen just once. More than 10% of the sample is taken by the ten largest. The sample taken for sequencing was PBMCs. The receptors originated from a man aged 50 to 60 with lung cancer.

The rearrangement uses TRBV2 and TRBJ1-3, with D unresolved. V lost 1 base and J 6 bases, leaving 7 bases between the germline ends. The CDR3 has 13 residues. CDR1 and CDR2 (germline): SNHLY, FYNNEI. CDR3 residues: CASSEGGKNTIYF. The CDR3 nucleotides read TGTGCCAGCAGTGAAGGTGGTAAAAACACCATATATTTT.

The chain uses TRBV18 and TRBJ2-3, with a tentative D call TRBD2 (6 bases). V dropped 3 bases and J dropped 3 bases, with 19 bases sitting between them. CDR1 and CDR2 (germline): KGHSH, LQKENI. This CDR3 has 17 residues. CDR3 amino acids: CASSPVWDGGVTDTQYF. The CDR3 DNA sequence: TGTGCCAGCTCACCGGTCTGGGACGGAGGGGTGACAGATACGCAGTATTTT.

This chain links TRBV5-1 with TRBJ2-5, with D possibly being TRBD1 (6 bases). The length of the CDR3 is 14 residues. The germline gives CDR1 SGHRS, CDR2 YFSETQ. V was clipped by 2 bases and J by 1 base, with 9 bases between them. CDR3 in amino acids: CASSFTDSQETQYF. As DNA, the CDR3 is TGCGCCAGCAGCTTCACGGACAGCCAAGAGACCCAGTACTTC.

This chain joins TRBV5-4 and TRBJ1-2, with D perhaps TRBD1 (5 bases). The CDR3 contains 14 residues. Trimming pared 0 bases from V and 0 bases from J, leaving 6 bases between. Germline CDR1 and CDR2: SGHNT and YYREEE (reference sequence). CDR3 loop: CASSLGGTNYGYTF. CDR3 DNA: TGTGCCAGCAGCTTGGGGGGGACTAACTATGGCTACACCTTC.

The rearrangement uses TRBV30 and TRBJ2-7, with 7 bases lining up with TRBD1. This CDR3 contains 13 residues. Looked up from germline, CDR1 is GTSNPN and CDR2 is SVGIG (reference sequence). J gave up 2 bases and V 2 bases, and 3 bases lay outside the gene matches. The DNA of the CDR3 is TGTGCCTGGAGTTCCCAGGGGGCCTACGAGCAGTACTTC. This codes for CAWSSQGAYEQYF.

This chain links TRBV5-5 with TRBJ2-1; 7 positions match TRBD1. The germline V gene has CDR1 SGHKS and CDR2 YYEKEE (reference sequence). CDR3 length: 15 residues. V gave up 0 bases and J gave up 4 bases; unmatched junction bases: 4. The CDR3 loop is CASSLGGTDYNEQFF. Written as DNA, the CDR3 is TGTGCCAGCAGCTTGGGGGGGACAGATTACAATGAGCAGTTCTTC.

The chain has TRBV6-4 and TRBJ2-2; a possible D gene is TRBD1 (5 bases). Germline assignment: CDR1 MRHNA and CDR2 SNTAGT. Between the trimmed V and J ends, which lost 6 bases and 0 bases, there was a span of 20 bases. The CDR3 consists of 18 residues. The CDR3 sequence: CASREKGIRTSNTGELFF. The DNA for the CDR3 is TGTGCCAGCAGAGAAAAGGGGATTCGTACTTCGAACACCGGGGAGCTGTTTTTT.